These 24 T cell receptor beta chains were sequenced from one sample in a study of blood T cell repertoires in COVID-19. Generated by immunoSEQ multiplex PCR, the TCRdb table keeps only in-frame clones and is missing some. The repertoire includes under 200,000 clones, roughly 82% of them detected once, and under 6.5% sits in the top ten. The sample consisted of PBMCs or T cells enriched from blood (not recorded which). The receptor set was obtained from a woman aged 55-69 years with acute COVID-19.

The V call is TRBV6-4, the J call TRBJ1-1, with D possibly matching TRBD1 (5 bases). Germline V CDR1 and CDR2: MRHNA, SNTAGT. V dropped 6 bases and J dropped 5 bases, with 13 bases sitting between them. This CDR3 is 13 amino acids long. Here the CDR3 DNA reads TGTGCCAGCAGCACCCGGGGGGGAACTGAAGCTTTCTTT. Its translation is CASSTRGGTEAFF.

The chain is built from TRBV7-2 and TRBJ1-1; 8 bases align to TRBD1. After removal of 5 bases from V and 6 bases from J, the junction contained 5 bases not matched to a gene. The CDR3 totals 13 residues. Germline V lookup: CDR1 SGHTA, CDR2 FQGNSA. CDR3 sequence reads: CASSVIQGAEAFF. Written as DNA, the CDR3 is TGTGCCAGCAGCGTAATACAGGGGGCTGAAGCTTTCTTT.

CDR3 in DNA: TGTGCCAGTAGTACTACAGCTAATAATTCACCCCTCCACTTT. Its protein is CASSTTANNSPLHF. The chain recombines TRBV19 with TRBJ1-6, with D hard to call. The germline V gene has CDR1 LNHDA and CDR2 SQIVND (reference sequence). Trimming pared 4 bases from V and 5 bases from J, leaving 9 bases between. The CDR3 runs to 14 residues.

This clone was seen only once. The gene calls are TRBV28 and TRBJ1-5, with D hard to call. Deletions cut 2 bases from V and 6 bases from J, with 5 bases between. The germline V gene has CDR1 MDHEN and CDR2 SYDVKM. The CDR3 covers 12 residues. As DNA, the CDR3 is TGTGCCAGCAGTTTACTTAGTCAGCCCCAGCATTTT. Residues: CASSLLSQPQHF.

V gene TRBV5-1 combines with J gene TRBJ2-3; 8 positions agree with TRBD1. Germline assignment: CDR1 SGHRS and CDR2 YFSETQ. The V gene end was trimmed by 0 bases and the J gene end by 7 bases; junction bases not matched to a gene: 10. The CDR3 covers 16 residues. The CDR3 DNA sequence: TGCGCCAGCAGCTTGGTTCCAGGGGGCGCGGGAAATACGCAGTATTTT. Translation gives CASSLVPGGAGNTQYF.

This rearrangement joins TRBV30 to TRBJ1-2; 9 bases line up with TRBD1. The CDR3 has 12 amino acids. CDR1 and CDR2 (germline): GTSNPN, SVGIG (reference sequence). J lost 4 bases, V lost 3 bases, and 0 bases had no gene match. Here the CDR3 reads CAWRTGGYGYTF. The CDR3 coding sequence is TGTGCCTGGAGGACAGGGGGCTATGGCTACACCTTC.

V and J are TRBV7-6 and TRBJ2-1, with 8 bases lining up with TRBD2. The ends lost 3 bases at V and 8 bases at J; junction bases unmatched: 9. Per germline, CDR1 SGHVS and CDR2 FNYEAQ. This CDR3 is built from 15 residues. CDR3 sequence: CASSFDGRALDEQFF. DNA for the CDR3: TGTGCCAGCAGCTTTGACGGGAGGGCCTTGGATGAGCAGTTCTTC.

The genes are TRBV27 and TRBJ2-3; D is ambiguous. Trimming took 6 bases from V and 4 from J, leaving 14 bases between them. This CDR3 spans 14 amino acids. Germline V gives CDR1 MNHEY, CDR2 SMNVEV (reference sequence). The CDR3 nucleotides are TGTGCCAGCAGCCGTGACTCGTGGTCAGATACGCAGTATTTT. The encoded protein is CASSRDSWSDTQYF.

The chain uses TRBV6-4 and TRBJ1-2; D perhaps matches TRBD1 (5 bases). The CDR3 covers 14 residues. V gave up 0 bases and J gave up 1 base, with 6 bases separating them. CDR1 and CDR2 (germline): MRHNA, SNTAGT. CDR3 sequence (DNA): TGTGCCAGCAGTGACTCGACAGTTAACTATGGCTACACCTTC. The encoded protein is CASSDSTVNYGYTF.

The rearrangement joins TRBV15 to TRBJ1-1, with 10 bases matching TRBD1. Trimming cost V 0 bases and J 1 base; bases outside gene matches: 5. CDR1 is LNHNV and CDR2 is YYDKDF in the germline V gene (reference sequence). The CDR3 contains 17 residues. The CDR3 DNA follows: TGTGCCACCAGCAGAGATAGGGGGACAGGGGCGAACACTGAAGCTTTCTTT. It specifies CATSRDRGTGANTEAFF.

V is TRBV19 and J is TRBJ1-5, with TRBD1 matching over 12 bases. This CDR3 comprises 19 residues. V gave up 6 bases and J gave up 7 bases; unmatched junction bases: 19. Germline loops: CDR1 LNHDA, CDR2 SQIVND (reference sequence). The CDR3 here is CASSQRPDWGDRGPQPQHF. DNA for the CDR3: TGTGCCAGTAGCCAACGGCCCGACTGGGGGGACAGGGGGCCCCAGCCCCAGCATTTT. The whole variable domain, filled in from reference TRBV19 and TRBJ1-5, reads DGGITQSPKYLFRKEGQNVTLSCEQNLNHDAMYWYRQDPGQGLRLIYYSQIVNDFQKGDIAEGYSVSREKKESFPLTVTSAQKNPTAFYLCASSQRPDWGDRGPQPQHFGDGTRLSIL.

The V gene is TRBV28, the J gene TRBJ1-1; a weak D match, TRBD1 (5 bases). The V gene lost 3 bases and the J gene lost 6 bases, with 14 bases spanning the gap. Per germline, CDR1 MDHEN and CDR2 SYDVKM. The length of the CDR3 is 14 residues. The chain's CDR3 is CASSLGGETAEAFF. DNA of the CDR3: TGTGCCAGCAGTTTGGGAGGGGAAACTGCTGAAGCTTTCTTT.

The chain couples TRBV5-1 to TRBJ2-3; tentatively, D is TRBD1 (5 bases). V was shortened by 0 bases and J by 4 bases, with 9 bases between the two germline ends. This CDR3 comprises 14 residues. In germline, CDR1 is SGHRS, CDR2 YFSETQ. The CDR3 loop reads CASSLEGVADTQYF. CDR3 sequence (DNA): TGCGCCAGCAGCTTGGAAGGGGTTGCAGATACGCAGTATTTT.

This chain uses TRBV24-1 with TRBJ1-5, with 9 bases that match TRBD1. In germline, CDR1 is KGHDR, CDR2 SFDVKD. The CDR3 has 19 amino acids. The ends lost 2 bases at V and 2 bases at J; junction bases unmatched: 12. The CDR3 DNA sequence: TGTGCCACCAGTGATTCACTTAGGAGGGACAGGGAGGGCAATCAGCCCCAGCATTTT. It codes for CATSDSLRRDREGNQPQHF.

The chain is built from TRBV5-1 and TRBJ1-1; 9 bases agree with TRBD1. V was clipped by 5 bases and J by 4 bases; unmatched bases: 6. The length of the CDR3 is 14 residues. The germline CDR1 and CDR2 sequences are SGHRS and YFSETQ. Here the CDR3 reads CASRGKDRGTEAFF. CDR3 in DNA: TGCGCCAGCAGAGGTAAGGACAGGGGCACTGAAGCTTTCTTT. The complete variable domain, with remaining parts taken from reference TRBV5-1 and TRBJ1-1, reads KAGVTQTPRYLIKTRGQQVTLSCSPISGHRSVSWYQQTPGQGLQFLFEYFSETQRNKGNFPGRFSGRQFSNSRSEMNVSTLELGDSALYLCASRGKDRGTEAFFGQGTRLTVV.

V and J are TRBV7-9 and TRBJ1-2; unclear D gene. V lost 6 bases to trimming and J lost 13 bases, with 21 bases between them. Germline loops: CDR1 SEHNR, CDR2 FQNEAQ (reference sequence). This CDR3 has 13 residues. The CDR3 nucleotides read TGTGCCAGCAGTGTTCGGTCAGTCCGGGGTCTCACCTTC. It translates to CASSVRSVRGLTF.

The CDR3 coding sequence is TGTGCCAGCAGATGGGGACAGGACACTGAAGCTTTCTTT. It encodes CASRWGQDTEAFF. This chain joins TRBV21-1 and TRBJ1-1; TRBD1 was called by the table and not checked on the DNA. TRBV21-1 is recorded as a pseudogene. The CDR3 totals 13 residues.

Comment on this clone: One end of the junction does not line up with germline, which may come from a read error. The V gene is TRBV5-4, the J gene TRBJ1-2, with D possibly TRBD1 on 6 matching bases. The CDR3 is 13 residues long. Germline lookup yields CDR1 SGHNT and CDR2 YYREEE (reference sequence). CDR3 sequence reads: CASNLAGAWGYTF. The CDR3 DNA reads TGTGCCAGCAACTTGGCAGGGGCGTGGGGCTACACCTTC.

The CDR3 DNA sequence: TGTGCCAGCAGCCTCCAATACGGCGGGAGTGCCGGGGAGCTGTTTTTT. Amino acid sequence: CASSLQYGGSAGELFF. J is TRBJ2-2 and V is TRBV3-1 (or the pseudogene TRBV3-2); 7 bases match TRBD2. The germline V gene has CDR1 LGHDT and CDR2 YNNKEL (reference sequence). V trimming: 4 bases; J trimming: 6 bases; junction bases outside the gene matches: 11. The length of the CDR3 is 16 residues.

The chain joins TRBV4-3 to TRBJ2-3; D uncertain. The length of the CDR3 is 13 residues. Trimming removed 2 bases from V and 5 bases from J, with 8 bases in between. The germline gives CDR1 LGHNA, CDR2 YSLEER. The CDR3 nucleotides read TGCGCCAGCAGCCAAAGGTCGGGAGATACGCAGTATTTT. Translation gives CASSQRSGDTQYF.

The genes are TRBV27 and TRBJ1-2; weak D call: TRBD1 (5 bases). Trimming pared 4 bases from V and 4 bases from J, leaving 16 bases between. The CDR3 covers 15 residues. The germline V gene encodes CDR1 MNHEY and CDR2 SMNVEV (reference sequence). The chain's CDR3 is CASSSPLGGTYGYTF. The CDR3, as DNA: TGTGCCAGCAGTTCCCCCCTGGGGGGGACCTATGGCTACACCTTC.

The V call is TRBV7-2, the J call TRBJ1-1; the D gene is possibly TRBD1 (5 bases). V gave up 5 bases and J gave up 0 bases, with 13 bases separating them. CDR1 and CDR2 from the germline V gene are SGHTA and FQGNSA. The CDR3 has 15 residues. The CDR3 DNA reads as TGTGCCAGCAGCCTAATGGGGCGGCTGAACACTGAAGCTTTCTTT. Its translation is CASSLMGRLNTEAFF.

The gene calls are TRBV19 and TRBJ2-1; TRBD2 might be the D (5 bases). Germline V lookup: CDR1 LNHDA, CDR2 SQIVND (reference sequence). This CDR3 is 12 amino acids long. Trimming removed 4 bases at V and 15 bases at J, with 16 bases between. The CDR3 region has the DNA TGTGCCAGTAGTACCCTCGGAGGTCACCGGTTCTTC. The encoded protein is CASSTLGGHRFF.

The rearrangement links TRBV5-1 to TRBJ2-5; 11 bases match TRBD2. CDR1 is SGHRS and CDR2 is YFSETQ in the germline V gene. Trimming cost V 5 bases and J 2 bases; bases outside gene matches: 17. The CDR3 loop spans 19 amino acids. CDR3 coding DNA: TGCGCCAGCAGTTACAATGATGCTAGCGGGGGGTACCTTCAAGAGACCCAGTACTTC. This gives the protein CASSYNDASGGYLQETQYF.